This T cell receptor beta chain was found in a study of shared clonotypes between healthy human individuals. This CDR3 region has 15 residues. J was trimmed by 0 bases and V by 2 bases; bases with no gene match: 4. Germline lookup yields CDR1 MNHEY and CDR2 SMNVEV (reference sequence). The method was immunoSEQ multiplex PCR; TCRdb's version includes in-frame clones alone and lacks a portion of them. The sample contains around 1.5 million clones, approximately 98% of which appear only once. The receptor comes from a man aged 25 to 45 in good health. Sequenced sample: naive CD4+ T cells sorted from blood. Subset given: CD45RA+ positively selected. J is TRBJ2-7 and V is TRBV27; 7 bases fit TRBD1. For the CDR3, the DNA is TGTGCCAGCAGTTTAAGGGACAGCGCCTCCTACGAGCAGTACTTC. Amino acids: CASSLRDSASYEQYF.